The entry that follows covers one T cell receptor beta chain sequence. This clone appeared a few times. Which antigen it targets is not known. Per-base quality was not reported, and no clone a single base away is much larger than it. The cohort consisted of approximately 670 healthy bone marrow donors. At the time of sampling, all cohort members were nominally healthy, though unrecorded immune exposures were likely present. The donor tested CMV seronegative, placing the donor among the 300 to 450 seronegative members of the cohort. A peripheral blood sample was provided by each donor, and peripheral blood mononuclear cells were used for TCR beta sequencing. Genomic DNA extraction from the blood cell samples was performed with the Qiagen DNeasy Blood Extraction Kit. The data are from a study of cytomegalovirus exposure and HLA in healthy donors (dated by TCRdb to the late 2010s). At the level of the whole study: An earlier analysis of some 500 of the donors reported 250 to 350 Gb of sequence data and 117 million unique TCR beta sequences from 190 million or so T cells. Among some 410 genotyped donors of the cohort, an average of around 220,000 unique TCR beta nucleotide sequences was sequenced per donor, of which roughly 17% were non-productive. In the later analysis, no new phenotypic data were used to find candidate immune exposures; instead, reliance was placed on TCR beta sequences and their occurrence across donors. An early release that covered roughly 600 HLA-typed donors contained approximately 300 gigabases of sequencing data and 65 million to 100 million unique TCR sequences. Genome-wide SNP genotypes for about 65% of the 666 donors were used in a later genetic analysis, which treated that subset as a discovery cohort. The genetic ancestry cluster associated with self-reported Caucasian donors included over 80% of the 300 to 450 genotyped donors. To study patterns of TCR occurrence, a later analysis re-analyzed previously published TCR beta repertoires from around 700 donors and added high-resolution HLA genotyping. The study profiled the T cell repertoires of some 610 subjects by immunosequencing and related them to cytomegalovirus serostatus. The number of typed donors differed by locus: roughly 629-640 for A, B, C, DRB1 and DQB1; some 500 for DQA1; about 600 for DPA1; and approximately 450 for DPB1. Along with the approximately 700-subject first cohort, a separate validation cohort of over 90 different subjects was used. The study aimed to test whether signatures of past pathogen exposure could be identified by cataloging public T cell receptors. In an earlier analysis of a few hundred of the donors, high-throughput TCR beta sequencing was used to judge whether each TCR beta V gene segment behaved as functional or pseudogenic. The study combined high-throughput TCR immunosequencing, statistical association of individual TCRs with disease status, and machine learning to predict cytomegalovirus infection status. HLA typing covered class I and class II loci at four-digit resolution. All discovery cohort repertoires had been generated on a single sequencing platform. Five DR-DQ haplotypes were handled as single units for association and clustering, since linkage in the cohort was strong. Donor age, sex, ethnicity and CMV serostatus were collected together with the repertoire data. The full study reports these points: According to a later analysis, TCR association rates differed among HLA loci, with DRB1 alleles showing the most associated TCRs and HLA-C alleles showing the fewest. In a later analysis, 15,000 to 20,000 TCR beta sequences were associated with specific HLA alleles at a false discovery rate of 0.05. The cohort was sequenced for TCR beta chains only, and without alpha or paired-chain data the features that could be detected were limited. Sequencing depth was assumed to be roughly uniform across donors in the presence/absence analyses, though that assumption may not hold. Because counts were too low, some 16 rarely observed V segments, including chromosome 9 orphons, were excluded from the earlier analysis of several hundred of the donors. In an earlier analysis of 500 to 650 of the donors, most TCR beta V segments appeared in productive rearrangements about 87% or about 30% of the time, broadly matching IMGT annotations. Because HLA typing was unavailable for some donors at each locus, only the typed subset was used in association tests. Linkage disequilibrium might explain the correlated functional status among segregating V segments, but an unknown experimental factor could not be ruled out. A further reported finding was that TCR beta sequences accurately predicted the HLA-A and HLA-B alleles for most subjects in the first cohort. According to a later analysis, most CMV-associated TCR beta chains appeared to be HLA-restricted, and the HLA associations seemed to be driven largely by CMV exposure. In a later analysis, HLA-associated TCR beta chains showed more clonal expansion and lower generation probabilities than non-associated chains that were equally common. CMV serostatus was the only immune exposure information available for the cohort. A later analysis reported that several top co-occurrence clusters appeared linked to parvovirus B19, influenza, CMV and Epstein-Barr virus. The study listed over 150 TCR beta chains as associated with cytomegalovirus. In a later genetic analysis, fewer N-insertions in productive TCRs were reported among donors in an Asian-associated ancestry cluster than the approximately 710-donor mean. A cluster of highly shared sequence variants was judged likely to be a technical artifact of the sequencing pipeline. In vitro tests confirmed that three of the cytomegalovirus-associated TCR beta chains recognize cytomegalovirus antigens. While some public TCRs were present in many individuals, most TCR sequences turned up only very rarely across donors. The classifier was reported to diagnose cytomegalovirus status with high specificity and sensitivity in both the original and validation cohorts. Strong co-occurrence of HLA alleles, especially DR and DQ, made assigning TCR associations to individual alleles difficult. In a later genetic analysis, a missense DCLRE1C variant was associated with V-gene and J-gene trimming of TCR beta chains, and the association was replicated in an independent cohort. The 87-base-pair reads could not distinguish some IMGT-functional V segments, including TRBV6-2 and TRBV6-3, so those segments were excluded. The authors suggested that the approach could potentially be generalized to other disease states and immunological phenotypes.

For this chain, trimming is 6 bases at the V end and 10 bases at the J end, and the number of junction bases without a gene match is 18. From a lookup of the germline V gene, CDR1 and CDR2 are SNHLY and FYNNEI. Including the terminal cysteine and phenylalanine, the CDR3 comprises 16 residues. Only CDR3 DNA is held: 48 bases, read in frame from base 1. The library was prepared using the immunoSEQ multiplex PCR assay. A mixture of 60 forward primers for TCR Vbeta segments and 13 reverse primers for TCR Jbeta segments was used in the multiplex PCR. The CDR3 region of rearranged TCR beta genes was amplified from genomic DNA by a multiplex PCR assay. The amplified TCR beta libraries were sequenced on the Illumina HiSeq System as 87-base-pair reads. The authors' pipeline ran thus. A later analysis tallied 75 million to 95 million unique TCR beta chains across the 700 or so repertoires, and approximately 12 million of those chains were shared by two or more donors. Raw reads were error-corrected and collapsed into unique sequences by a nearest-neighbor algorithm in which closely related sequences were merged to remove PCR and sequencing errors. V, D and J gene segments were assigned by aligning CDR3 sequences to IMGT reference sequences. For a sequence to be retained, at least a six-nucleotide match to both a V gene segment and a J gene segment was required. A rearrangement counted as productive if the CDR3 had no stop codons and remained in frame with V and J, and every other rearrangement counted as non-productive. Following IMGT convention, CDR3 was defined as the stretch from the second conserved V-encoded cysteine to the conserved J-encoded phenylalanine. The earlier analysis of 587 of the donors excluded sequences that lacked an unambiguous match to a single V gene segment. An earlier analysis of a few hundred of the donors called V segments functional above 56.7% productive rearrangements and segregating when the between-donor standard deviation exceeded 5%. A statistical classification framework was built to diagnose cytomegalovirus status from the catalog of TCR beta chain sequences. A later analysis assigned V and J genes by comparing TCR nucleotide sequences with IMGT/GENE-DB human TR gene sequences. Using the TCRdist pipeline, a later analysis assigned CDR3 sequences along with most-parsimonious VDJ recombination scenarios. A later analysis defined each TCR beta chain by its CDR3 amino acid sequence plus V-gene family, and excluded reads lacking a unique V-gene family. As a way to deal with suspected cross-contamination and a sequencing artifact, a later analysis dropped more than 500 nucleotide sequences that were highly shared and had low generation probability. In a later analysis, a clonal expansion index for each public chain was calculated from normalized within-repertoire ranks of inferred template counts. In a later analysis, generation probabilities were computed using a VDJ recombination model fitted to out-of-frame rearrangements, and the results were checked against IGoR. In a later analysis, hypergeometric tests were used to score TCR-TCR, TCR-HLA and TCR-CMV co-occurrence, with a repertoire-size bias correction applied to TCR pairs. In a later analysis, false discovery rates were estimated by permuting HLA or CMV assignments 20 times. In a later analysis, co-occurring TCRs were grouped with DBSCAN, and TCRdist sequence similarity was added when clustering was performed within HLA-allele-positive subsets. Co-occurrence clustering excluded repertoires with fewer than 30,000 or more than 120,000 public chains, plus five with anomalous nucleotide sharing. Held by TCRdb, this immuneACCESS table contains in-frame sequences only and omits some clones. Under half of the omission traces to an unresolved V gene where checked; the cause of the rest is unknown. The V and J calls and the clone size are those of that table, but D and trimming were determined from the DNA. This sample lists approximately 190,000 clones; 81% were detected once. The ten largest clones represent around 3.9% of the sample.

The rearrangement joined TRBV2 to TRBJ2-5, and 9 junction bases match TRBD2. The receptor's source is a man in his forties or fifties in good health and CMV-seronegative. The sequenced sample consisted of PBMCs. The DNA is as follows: TGTGCCAGCAGGGGGGGACTAGCCCTTAGCAGGAGGAACCAGTACTTC. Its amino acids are CASRGGLALSRRNQYF.